A single sample gave rise to the 23 T cell receptor beta chains below, sequenced in a study of cytomegalovirus exposure and HLA in healthy donors. Produced via immunoSEQ multiplex PCR; TCRdb's table is partial and in-frame only. Altogether some 100,000 clones are present, 88% being singletons, with the ten largest covering about 1.8%. The source material was PBMCs. All receptors derive from a young man in good health and CMV-seronegative.

The chain carries TRBV7-9 and TRBJ2-1; D perhaps matches TRBD2 (6 bases). Between the trimmed V and J ends, which lost 1 base and 8 bases, there was a span of 18 bases. The CDR3 is 16 residues long. The germline V gene encodes CDR1 SEHNR and CDR2 FQNEAQ (reference sequence). The CDR3 protein is CASSLVGGNKMDEQFF. CDR3 coding DNA: TGTGCCAGCAGCTTAGTCGGGGGAAACAAGATGGATGAGCAGTTCTTC.

The rearrangement joins TRBV4-3 to TRBJ1-4; D may be TRBD1 (5 bases). The CDR3 contains 15 residues. V lost 0 bases and J lost 6, with 11 bases in between. The germline V gene has CDR1 LGHNA and CDR2 YSLEER. CDR3 in DNA: TGCGCCAGCAGCCAAGAGGGGGGATATGATGAAAAACTGTTTTTT. It encodes CASSQEGGYDEKLFF.

The chain uses TRBV7-6 and TRBJ1-2, with 7 positions matching TRBD1. The CDR3 is 15 amino acids. Germline loops: CDR1 SGHVS, CDR2 FNYEAQ. With V trimmed by 6 bases and J by 4 bases, 11 bases remained unmatched. The CDR3 sequence is CASSQTRDSAYGYTF. The CDR3 nucleotides read TGTGCCAGCAGTCAAACCCGGGACAGCGCCTATGGCTACACCTTC.

This clone was detected only a few times. The chain employs TRBV6-1 and TRBJ1-2, with D unresolved. From germline, CDR1 is MNHNS and CDR2 SASEGT. The CDR3 covers 15 residues. Trimming cost V 6 bases and J 8 bases, with 22 bases left between them. The CDR3 sequence is CASRSQRDYPYGYTF. As DNA, the CDR3 is TGTGCCAGCAGGAGCCAGCGAGACTACCCTTACGGCTACACCTTC.

V is TRBV7-9 and J is TRBJ2-5; 10 bases are a match to TRBD1. The junction had 7 bases not matched to a gene; V was cut back by 5 bases and J by 1 base. Germline V CDR1 and CDR2: SEHNR, FQNEAQ (reference sequence). This CDR3 is built from 16 residues. This CDR3 is CASSQRTGGGQETQYF. The CDR3 DNA is TGTGCCAGCAGCCAAAGGACAGGGGGTGGCCAAGAGACCCAGTACTTC. Full variable domain (rest looked up from reference TRBV7-9 and TRBJ2-5): DTGVSQNPRHKITKRGQNVTFRCDPISEHNRLYWYRQTLGQGPEFLTYFQNEAQLEKSRLLSDRFSAERPKGSFSTLEIQRTEQGDSAMYLCASSQRTGGGQETQYFGPGTRLLVL.

This rearrangement joins TRBV2 to TRBJ2-5; D is possibly TRBD1 (7 bases). The CDR3 spans 17 residues. V dropped 5 bases and J dropped 5 bases, with 24 bases sitting between them. Germline V gene lookup returns CDR1 SNHLY and CDR2 FYNNEI. CDR3 in amino acids: CASSSDRRDGIAETQYF. The CDR3 DNA reads TGTGCCAGCAGTTCGGACAGGAGGGACGGGATCGCCGAGACCCAGTACTTC.

V and J are TRBV28 and TRBJ2-7, with TRBD1 identical over 7 bases. Germline assignment: CDR1 MDHEN and CDR2 SYDVKM. The CDR3 has 15 amino acids. J gave up 3 bases and V 4 bases, and 9 bases lay outside the gene matches. CDR3 nucleotide sequence: TGTGCCAGCAGTTCCCCCCTCGGGACAGTCTACGAGCAGTACTTC. It codes for CASSSPLGTVYEQYF.

This rearrangement joins TRBV7-9 to TRBJ1-1; the D is unclear. The CDR3 is made up of 14 amino acids. V shed 5 bases and J shed 1 base, with 11 bases lying between them. Germline loops: CDR1 SEHNR, CDR2 FQNEAQ (reference sequence). The CDR3: CASSPSQKNTEAFF. CDR3 in DNA: TGTGCCAGCAGCCCCTCTCAGAAGAACACTGAAGCTTTCTTT.

This clone was recorded a few times. The V gene is TRBV2, the J gene TRBJ1-3, with 8 bases fitting TRBD1. Germline CDR1 SNHLY, CDR2 FYNNEI. The CDR3 has 14 residues. The junction had 1 base not matched to a gene; V was cut back by 4 bases and J by 2 bases. Written as DNA, the CDR3 is TGTGCCAGCAGTGGGACAGGGACTGGAAACACCATATATTTT. Protein product: CASSGTGTGNTIYF.

This clone was found once. The DNA for the CDR3 is TGTGCCAGCAGTTTGTACAACAGGGGGCGTTACACCGGGGAGCTGTTTTTT. Protein sequence: CASSLYNRGRYTGELFF. The rearrangement uses TRBV27 and TRBJ2-2; 9 nucleotides line up with TRBD1. The CDR3 has 17 amino acids. Germline values: CDR1 MNHEY, CDR2 SMNVEV (reference sequence). The V segment lost 3 bases and the J segment 3 bases; nucleotides outside the gene matches: 8.

The chain recombines TRBV4-3 with TRBJ2-5; TRBD2 might be the D (6 bases). V gave up 7 bases and J gave up 2 bases, with 20 bases separating them. The germline gives CDR1 LGHNA, CDR2 YSLEER. The CDR3 extends over 16 amino acids. The CDR3 loop reads CASTGLEGKRQETQYF. The CDR3 nucleotides read TGCGCCAGCACCGGACTGGAGGGGAAGAGACAAGAGACCCAGTACTTC.

The chain links TRBV6-1 to TRBJ2-1, with a possible D match to TRBD2 (6 bases). CDR3 length: 15 amino acids. The V end was cut by 6 bases, the J end by 16 bases, with 28 bases between. CDR1 MNHNS and CDR2 SASEGT come from the germline V gene. CDR3 loop: CASSPLGQGGLFNFF. Written as DNA, the CDR3 is TGTGCCAGCAGCCCTCTCGGGCAGGGAGGCCTATTCAACTTCTTC.

The genes are TRBV7-8 and TRBJ2-7, with D possibly matching TRBD2 (6 bases). This CDR3 region has 15 residues. V lost 1 base, J lost 1 base, and 11 bases lay in between. Germline assignment: CDR1 SGHVS and CDR2 FQNEAQ. The chain's CDR3 is CASSLDPTRSYEQYF. The CDR3 DNA sequence: TGTGCCAGCAGCTTAGACCCGACTAGGTCCTACGAGCAGTACTTC.

This chain uses TRBV4-1 with TRBJ1-1; D uncertain. CDR1 and CDR2 (germline): MGHRA, YSYEKL. Trimming shortened V by 0 bases and J by 5 bases, and 13 bases separated the two germline ends. CDR3 length: 15 amino acids. This CDR3 reads CASSQESRTGTEAFF. For the CDR3, the DNA is TGCGCCAGCAGCCAAGAATCGCGGACGGGAACTGAAGCTTTCTTT.

This clone was seen only a few times. The V and J genes are TRBV6-1 and TRBJ2-3; 10 bases align to TRBD2. Germline loops: CDR1 MNHNS, CDR2 SASEGT. With 4 bases clipped from V and 4 bases from J, the junction kept 2 bases outside the gene matches. The length of the CDR3 is 14 residues. The CDR3 is CASSASGGSDTQYF. The CDR3 coding sequence is TGTGCCAGCAGTGCTAGCGGGGGTTCAGATACGCAGTATTTT.

The V gene is TRBV30, the J gene TRBJ2-5, with 11 bases lining up with TRBD2. The CDR3 spans 16 residues. CDR1 is GTSNPN and CDR2 is SVGIG in the germline V gene (reference sequence). V was pared by 3 bases and J by 9 bases, with 15 bases of the junction left unmatched. CDR3 DNA sequence: TGTGCCTGGAGGGAGGTGGGACTAGCGGCGTCGGCGGCCCAGTACTTC. Translation gives CAWREVGLAASAAQYF.

This clone was recorded a few times. The gene calls are TRBV4-1 and TRBJ1-2; TRBD1 matches at 11 bases. V shed 4 bases, J shed 8 bases, and the junction held 3 bases outside the gene matches. CDR1 is MGHRA, CDR2 YSYEKL, per germline. CDR3 length: 13 amino acids. CDR3 nucleotide sequence: TGCGCCAGCAGCCTTGGACAGGGGGCAGGCTACACCTTC. Amino acid sequence: CASSLGQGAGYTF.

This rearrangement joins TRBV6-5 to TRBJ2-7, with TRBD2 identical over 7 bases. CDR1 is MNHEY, CDR2 SVGAGI, per germline. Trimming cost V 5 bases and J 7 bases; bases outside gene matches: 11. The CDR3 covers 14 residues. The CDR3, as DNA: TGTGCCAGCAGTAAGCTGACCCGCGGGGGTGAGCAGTACTTC. Protein: CASSKLTRGGEQYF.

J is TRBJ2-7 and V is TRBV28; 7 positions agree with TRBD2. V lost 3 bases, J lost 5 bases, and 10 bases stayed unmatched. Per germline, CDR1 MDHEN and CDR2 SYDVKM. This CDR3 is 15 amino acids long. The CDR3 here is CASSFMAGVRHEQYF. Here the CDR3 DNA reads TGTGCCAGCAGTTTCATGGCGGGAGTTCGCCACGAGCAGTACTTC.

The V and J genes are TRBV18 and TRBJ2-7; TRBD2 is a possible D gene (5 bases). The germline CDR1 and CDR2 sequences are KGHSH and LQKENI. V lost 2 bases to trimming and J lost 0 bases, with 14 bases between them. There are 16 residues in the CDR3. CDR3 residues: CASSPSIRRDSYEQYF. CDR3 bases: TGTGCCAGCTCACCAAGTATCCGACGGGACTCCTACGAGCAGTACTTC.

V is TRBV19 and J is TRBJ1-1; the match to TRBD1 covers 7 bases. The ends lost 4 bases at V and 1 base at J; junction bases unmatched: 6. Germline values: CDR1 LNHDA, CDR2 SQIVND (reference sequence). The CDR3 runs 15 residues. CDR3 region: CASSKRTGGNTEAFF. Here the CDR3 DNA reads TGTGCCAGTAGTAAACGGACAGGTGGGAACACTGAAGCTTTCTTT.

The J gene is TRBJ2-7, the V gene TRBV14, with 16 nucleotides matching TRBD2. This CDR3 has 18 amino acids. Per the germline V gene, CDR1 is SGHDN and CDR2 is FVKESK. J gave up 0 bases and V 3 bases, and 5 bases lay outside the gene matches. This CDR3 reads CASSQGLAGGRSSYEQYF. The CDR3 bases are TGTGCCAGCAGCCAGGGACTAGCGGGAGGGAGGAGCTCCTACGAGCAGTACTTC.

The chain is built from TRBV5-1 and TRBJ1-1, with a possible D match to TRBD1 (5 bases). This CDR3 is 15 amino acids long. Trimming cost V 4 bases and J 5 bases, with 18 bases left between them. Germline V gene lookup returns CDR1 SGHRS and CDR2 YFSETQ. The CDR3: CASSESGAEGTEAFF. The CDR3 nucleotides read TGCGCCAGCAGCGAAAGTGGGGCAGAAGGAACTGAAGCTTTCTTT.